This T cell receptor (beta chain) was recovered during a study of blood T cell repertoires in COVID-19. Study-level background: Sources were T cells, B-cell-depleted T cells, or PBMCs; the material itself was cDNA or gDNA.

Cohorts were based on clinical histories the participants reported. Original methodology: Scientists estimated how many nucleated cells there were by amplifying reference gene primers. TCRdb's copy holds only in-frame clones and misses some; the assay was immunoSEQ multiplex PCR. Clone size and the V and J calls come from that table; the DNA yielded D and trimming. The table includes 300,000 to 500,000 clones, roughly 90% detected once. Deletions cut 6 bases from V and 0 bases from J, with 9 bases between. Per germline, CDR1 MNHEY and CDR2 SVGAGI. The CDR3 loop spans 13 amino acids. This clone was seen more than once but under ten times.

The sequenced sample consisted of PBMCs or T cells enriched from blood (not recorded which). V usage is TRBV6-5 and J usage is TRBJ2-7; unclear D gene. The TCR originated in a young woman with acute COVID-19. Here the CDR3 reads CASSAVNSYEQYF. Written as DNA, the CDR3 is TGTGCCAGCAGCGCGGTCAACTCCTACGAGCAGTACTTC.